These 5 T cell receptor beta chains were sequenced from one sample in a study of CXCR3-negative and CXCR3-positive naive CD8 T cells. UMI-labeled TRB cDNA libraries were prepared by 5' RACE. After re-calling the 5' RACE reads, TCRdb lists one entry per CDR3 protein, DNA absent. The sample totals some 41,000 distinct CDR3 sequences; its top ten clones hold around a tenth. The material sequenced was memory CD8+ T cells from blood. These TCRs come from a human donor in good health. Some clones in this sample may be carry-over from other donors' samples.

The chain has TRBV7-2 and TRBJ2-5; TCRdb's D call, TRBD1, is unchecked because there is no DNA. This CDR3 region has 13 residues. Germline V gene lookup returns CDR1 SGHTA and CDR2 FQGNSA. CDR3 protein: CASSHPPGETQYF.

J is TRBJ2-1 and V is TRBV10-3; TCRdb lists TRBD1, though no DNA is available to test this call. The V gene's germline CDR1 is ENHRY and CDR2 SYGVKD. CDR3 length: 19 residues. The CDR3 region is CAISDPAPGGPLPYNEQFF.

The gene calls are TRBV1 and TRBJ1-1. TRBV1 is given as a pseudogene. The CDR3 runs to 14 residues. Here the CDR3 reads CTSSISPPNTEAFF.

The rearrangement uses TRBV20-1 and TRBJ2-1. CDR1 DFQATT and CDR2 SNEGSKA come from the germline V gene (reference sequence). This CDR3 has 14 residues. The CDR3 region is CSAPGDSDVNEQFF.

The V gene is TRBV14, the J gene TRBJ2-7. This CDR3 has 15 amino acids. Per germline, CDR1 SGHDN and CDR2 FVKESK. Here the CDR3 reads CASSPVQGNSYEQYF.